This T cell receptor (beta chain) was identified during a study of post-analysis software for immune sequencing data. The study, taken as a whole, reports: Five TRBV segments, TRBV5-6, TRBV5-1 and TRBV20-1 among them, were found more frequent in patients than controls. Multiple sclerosis patients had significantly lower normalized Chao1 diversity than controls.

V was cut by 5 bases and J by 3 bases, with 14 bases left in between. There are 15 residues in the CDR3. CDR1 is MNHEY, CDR2 SMNVEV, per germline (reference sequence). Carried by the TCR beta cDNA libraries were unique molecular identifiers. TCRdb reanalysed the PCR reads using MiXCR and keeps one entry per CDR3 protein. The sample carries about 620,000 distinct CDR3 sequences, 40% to 50% recorded once. This clonotype was observed a few times. What it binds is not known. The specimen was blood. This TCR was recovered from a girl aged 10-17 years with multiple sclerosis. The chain joins TRBV27 to TRBJ2-1, with a possible D match to TRBD1 (6 bases). The CDR3: CASSLTGKFYNEQFF. The CDR3 DNA reads as TGTGCCAGCAGTCTCACAGGGAAGTTCTACAATGAGCAGTTCTTC.